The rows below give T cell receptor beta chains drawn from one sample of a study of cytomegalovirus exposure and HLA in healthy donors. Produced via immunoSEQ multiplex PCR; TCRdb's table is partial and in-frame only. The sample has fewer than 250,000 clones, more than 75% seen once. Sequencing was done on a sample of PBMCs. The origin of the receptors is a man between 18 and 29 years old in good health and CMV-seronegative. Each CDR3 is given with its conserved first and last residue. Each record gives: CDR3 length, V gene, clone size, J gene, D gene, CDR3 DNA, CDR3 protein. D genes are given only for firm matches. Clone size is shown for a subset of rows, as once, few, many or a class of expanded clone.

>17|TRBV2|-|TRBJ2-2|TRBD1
TGTGCCAGCAGTGAAGACCGGGACAGGACGAACACCGGGGAGCTGTTTTTT
CASSEDRDRTNTGELFF
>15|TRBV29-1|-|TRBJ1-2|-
TGCAGCGTTGAAGATCATAGCCAGGGGAAGGATGGCTACACCTTC
CSVEDHSQGKDGYTF
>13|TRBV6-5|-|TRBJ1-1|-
TGTGCCAGCAGTTACGCTAAGATTACTGAAGCTTTCTTT
CASSYAKITEAFF
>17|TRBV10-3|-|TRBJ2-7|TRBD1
TGTGCCATCAGTGGGACCCCCGGGACAGGACGCTCCTACGAGCAGTACTTC
CAISGTPGTGRSYEQYF
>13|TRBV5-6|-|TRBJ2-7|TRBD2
TGTGCCAGCAGCTCTAGCGGCTCCTACGAGCAGTACTTC
CASSSSGSYEQYF
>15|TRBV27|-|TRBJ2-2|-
TGTGCCAGCAGTATACTAGCCATGGGACCCGGGGAGCTGTTTTTT
CASSILAMGPGELFF
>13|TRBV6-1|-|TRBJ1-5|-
TGTGCCAGTGAGGCAGGGCTCTATCAGCCCCAGCATTTT
CASEAGLYQPQHF
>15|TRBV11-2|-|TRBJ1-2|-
TGTGCCAGCAGCTCCACAGGGTTTAGTAACTATGGCTACACCTTC
CASSSTGFSNYGYTF
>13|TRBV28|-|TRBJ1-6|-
TGTGCCAGCAGTTCCGGACATCCTTCACCCCTCCACTTT
CASSSGHPSPLHF
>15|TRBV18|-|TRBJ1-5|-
TGTGCCAGCTCACCACGTGGAGATGGGTTTCAGCCCCAGCATTTT
CASSPRGDGFQPQHF
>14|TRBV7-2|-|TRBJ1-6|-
TGTGCCAGCAGCCTAGGACCACAGGCTTCACCCCTCCACTTT
CASSLGPQASPLHF
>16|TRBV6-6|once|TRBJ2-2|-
TGTGCCAGCAGTTACTCGATGGGACTTCCCTCCGGGGAGCTGTTTTTT
CASSYSMGLPSGELFF
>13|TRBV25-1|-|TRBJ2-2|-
TGTGCCAGCAGTGATCGGGGGACCCGGGAGCTGTTTTTT
CASSDRGTRELFF
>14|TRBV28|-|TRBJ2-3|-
TGTGCCAGCAGGGCACTATCGGGCACAGATACGCAGTATTTT
CASRALSGTDTQYF
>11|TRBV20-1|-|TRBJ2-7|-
TGCAGTGCGGGCGATCCCTACGAGCAGTACTTC
CSAGDPYEQYF
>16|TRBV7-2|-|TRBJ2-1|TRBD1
TGTGCCAGCAGCCCCGACAGGGAGCGCGGCTACAATGAGCAGTTCTTC
CASSPDRERGYNEQFF
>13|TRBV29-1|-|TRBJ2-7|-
TGCAGCGGCCGGGACACCGTGGGTCACGAGCAGTACTTC
CSGRDTVGHEQYF
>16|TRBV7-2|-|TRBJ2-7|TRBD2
TGTGCCAGCAGCTCCGATGCGGGGGGAGTGGGCTACGAGCAGTACTTC
CASSSDAGGVGYEQYF
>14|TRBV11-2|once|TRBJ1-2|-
TGTGCCAGCAAAATCCAACAGGGACCGTGGGGCTACACCTTC
CASKIQQGPWGYTF
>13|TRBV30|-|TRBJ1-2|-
TGTGCCTGGAGTCGGCAGGGAGGCTATGGCTACACCTTC
CAWSRQGGYGYTF
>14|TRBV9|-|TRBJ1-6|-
TGTGCCAGCAGCGTAAGACAGATTAATTCACCCCTCCACTTT
CASSVRQINSPLHF
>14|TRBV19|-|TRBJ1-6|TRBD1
TGTGCCAGTCGCACACAGGGGGAGAATTCACCCCTCCACTTT
CASRTQGENSPLHF
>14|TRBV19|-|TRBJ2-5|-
TGTGCCAGTAGTATAGCCCCTAGGGGAGAGACCCAGTACTTC
CASSIAPRGETQYF
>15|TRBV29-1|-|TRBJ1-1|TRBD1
TGCAGCGTTGGCCCCGGACAGGGGAGGCAGGCTGAAGCTTTCTTT
CSVGPGQGRQAEAFF
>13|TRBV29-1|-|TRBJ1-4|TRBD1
TGCAGCGTGGGGACAGGGTTGTATGAAAAACTGTTTTTT
CSVGTGLYEKLFF
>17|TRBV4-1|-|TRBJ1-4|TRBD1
TGCGCCAGCAGCCAAGATTGGGGGACAGGGTGGCCCGAAAAACTGTTTTTT
CASSQDWGTGWPEKLFF
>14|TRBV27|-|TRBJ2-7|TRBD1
TGTGCCAGCAGTTCCGTCCAACAGGGGTGGGAGCAGTACTTC
CASSSVQQGWEQYF
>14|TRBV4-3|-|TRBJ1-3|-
TGCGCCAGCAGCCTCGCCAGATCTGGAAACACCATATATTTT
CASSLARSGNTIYF
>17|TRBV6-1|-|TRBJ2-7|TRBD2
TGTGCCAGCAGTGAAGCGCTTAGGTCTAGCGGGACCCACGAGCAGTACTTC
CASSEALRSSGTHEQYF
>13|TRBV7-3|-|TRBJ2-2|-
TGTGCGAGCCGACTAGGGACCACCGGGGAGCTGTTTTTT
CASRLGTTGELFF
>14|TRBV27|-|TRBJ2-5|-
TGTGCCAGCAGCCCGGGCTTCACGGGGATGACCCAGTACTTC
CASSPGFTGMTQYF
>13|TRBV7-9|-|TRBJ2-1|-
TGTGCCAGCAGCCTAGGGAGGCTTGAGGTTCTGTTCTTC
CASSLGRLEVLFF
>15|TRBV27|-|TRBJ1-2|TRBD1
TGTGCCAGCAGTCTAGGGAGAGGGGGCGACTATGGCTACACCTTC
CASSLGRGGDYGYTF
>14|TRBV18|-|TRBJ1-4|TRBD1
TGTGCCAGCTTTCCCGGGACAGGGAATGAAAAACTGTTTTTT
CASFPGTGNEKLFF
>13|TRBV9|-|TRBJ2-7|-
TGTGCCAGCAGCGTATCCCGGGTCAGCGAGCAGTACTTC
CASSVSRVSEQYF
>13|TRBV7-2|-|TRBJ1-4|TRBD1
TGTGCCAGCAGCGTCGGACAGGGCGAAAAACTGTTTTTT
CASSVGQGEKLFF
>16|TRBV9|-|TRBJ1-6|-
TGTGCCAGCACCCCAGGGGCCTACTCCTATAATTCACCCCTCCACTTT
CASTPGAYSYNSPLHF
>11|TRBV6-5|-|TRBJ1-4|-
TGTGCCAGCAGGGAGAATGAAAAACTGTTTTTT
CASRENEKLFF
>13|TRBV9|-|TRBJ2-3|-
TGTGCCAGCAGTTTTACCAAACTAGATACGCAGTATTTT
CASSFTKLDTQYF
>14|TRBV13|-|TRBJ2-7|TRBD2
TGTGCCAGCAGCGGACGGACTAGCTCCTACGAGCAGTACTTC
CASSGRTSSYEQYF
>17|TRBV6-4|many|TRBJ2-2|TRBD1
TGTGCCAGCAGTGACTTGGCCAAACAGGGGGCCACCGGGGAGCTGTTTTTT
CASSDLAKQGATGELFF
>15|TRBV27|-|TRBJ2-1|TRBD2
TGTGCCAGCAGTTTATACGGCGGGGGGGCGGGTGAGCAGTTCTTC
CASSLYGGGAGEQFF
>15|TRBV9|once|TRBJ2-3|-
TGTGCCAGCAGCGTAGGGACAAACTCTGGGGATACGCAGTATTTT
CASSVGTNSGDTQYF
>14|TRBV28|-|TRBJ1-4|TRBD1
TGTGCCAGCAGTAGGGACAGGGGACTCGAAAAACTGTTTTTT
CASSRDRGLEKLFF
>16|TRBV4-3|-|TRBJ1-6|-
TGCGCCAGCAGCCAAGATCCGGGGGGCTATAATTCACCCCTCCACTTT
CASSQDPGGYNSPLHF
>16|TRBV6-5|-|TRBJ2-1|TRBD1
TGTGCCAGCAGTTACGAGGGACAGGGTTCCTACAATGAGCAGTTCTTC
CASSYEGQGSYNEQFF
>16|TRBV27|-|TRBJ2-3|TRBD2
TGTGCCAGCTCCCCCCAAGCGGGGGGCGTCACAGATACGCAGTATTTT
CASSPQAGGVTDTQYF
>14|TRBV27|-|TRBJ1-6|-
TGTGCCAGCTCCCGGACAGCCTATAATTCACCCCTCCACTTT
CASSRTAYNSPLHF
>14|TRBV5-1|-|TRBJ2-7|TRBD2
TGCGCCAGCACTAGACTAGCGGGAAACTACGAGCAGTACTTC
CASTRLAGNYEQYF
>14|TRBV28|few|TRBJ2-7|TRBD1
TGTGCCAGCAACCCGGGACAGGGGTTAGACGAGCAGTACTTC
CASNPGQGLDEQYF
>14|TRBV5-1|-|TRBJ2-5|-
TGCGCCAGCAGCTTGGAAAGAGTACAAGAGACCCAGTACTTC
CASSLERVQETQYF
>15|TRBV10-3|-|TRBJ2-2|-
TGTGCCATCACCAAAACTAGTGGGGACACCGGGGAGCTGTTTTTT
CAITKTSGDTGELFF